This T cell receptor (beta chain) was captured by sequencing in a study of T cell repertoires in cytomegalovirus infection. Across the study: A matching HLA type, together with CMV infection, was signaled by public TCR beta signatures. Findings and limits, study-wide: Ex vivo, HLA-C-restricted CMV-specific TCR beta clonotypes prevailed over the rest of the response.

This clonotype was counted many times. Its matching antigen is unknown. TCRdb analysed the reads with MiXCR anew, one entry per CDR3 protein. The profile shows 700,000 to 950,000 distinct CDR3 sequences, about 31% of them singletons. The TCR originated in a human donor in good health (CMV status not recorded). Some clones in this sample may be carry-over from other donors' samples. The sequenced sample was cultured CD8+ T cells from PBMCs, obtained from culture after CMV antigen stimulation.

The CDR3 sequence is CASSLGWGATNEKLFF. CDR3 bases: TGTGCCAGCAGCTTAGGGTGGGGGGCAACTAATGAAAAACTGTTTTTT. V and J are TRBV7-2 and TRBJ1-4, with TRBD1 as a possible D gene (5 bases). Trimming cost V 1 base and J 0 bases, with 9 bases left between them. The CDR3 totals 16 residues. The germline V gene encodes CDR1 SGHTA and CDR2 FQGNSA.